Listed below are T cell receptor beta chains from one sample, sequenced in a study of blood T cell repertoires in COVID-19. Only in-frame clones appear in the TCRdb table, and some are missing; sequencing was by immunoSEQ multiplex PCR. The data hold tens of thousands of clones, with around 85% observed a single time. The sample consisted of peripheral blood. The receptors come from a human donor in a cohort sampled during active COVID-19. CDR3s leave out the opening cysteine and the closing phenylalanine or tryptophan. The order of the fields is V gene, clone size, J gene, CDR3 protein. Some rows have no size entry. The others give once, few or many, or a class for an expanded clone.

V gene: TRBV27; clone size: NA; J gene: TRBJ1-5; CDR3 protein: ASSRTGLNYQPQH
V gene: TRBV6-5; clone size: NA; J gene: TRBJ2-1; CDR3 protein: ASSYTDSGLFVRQF
V gene: TRBV4-3; clone size: NA; J gene: TRBJ1-1; CDR3 protein: ASSQDSGSAEAF
V gene: TRBV10-1; clone size: NA; J gene: TRBJ1-5; CDR3 protein: ASRRQQTAPHRNQPQH
V gene: TRBV10-3; clone size: NA; J gene: TRBJ1-1; CDR3 protein: AIAPGVLGGRTEAF
V gene: TRBV7-3; clone size: NA; J gene: TRBJ1-2; CDR3 protein: ASSTSGGGPGLHGYT
V gene: TRBV6-5; clone size: NA; J gene: TRBJ1-6; CDR3 protein: ASSSQGGASPLH
V gene: TRBV4-2; clone size: NA; J gene: TRBJ2-7; CDR3 protein: ASSQGLGLAAGEQY
V gene: TRBV6-5; clone size: NA; J gene: TRBJ2-7; CDR3 protein: ASSLSTGVSYEQY
V gene: TRBV3-1/TRBV3-2; clone size: NA; J gene: TRBJ2-1; CDR3 protein: ASSQLASGNEQF
V gene: TRBV11-1; clone size: NA; J gene: TRBJ2-1; CDR3 protein: ASSLILGLNDNEQF
V gene: TRBV7-2; clone size: NA; J gene: TRBJ1-2; CDR3 protein: ASSLFEATNYGYT
V gene: TRBV27; clone size: NA; J gene: TRBJ1-1; CDR3 protein: ASSLRRLNTEAF
V gene: TRBV6-2/TRBV6-3; clone size: NA; J gene: TRBJ2-2; CDR3 protein: ASSYQLGGSSELF
V gene: TRBV5-8; clone size: once; J gene: TRBJ2-7; CDR3 protein: ASSLVTSREQY
V gene: TRBV9; clone size: NA; J gene: TRBJ2-2; CDR3 protein: ASSVEGHRNTGELF
V gene: TRBV7-3; clone size: NA; J gene: TRBJ2-1; CDR3 protein: ASSLTGSPNGEQF
V gene: TRBV5-5; clone size: once; J gene: TRBJ1-3; CDR3 protein: ASSLGEISGNTIY
V gene: TRBV7-8; clone size: NA; J gene: TRBJ2-5; CDR3 protein: ASSPQSGAYQETQY
V gene: TRBV19; clone size: NA; J gene: TRBJ1-2; CDR3 protein: ASSIEGTANYGYT
V gene: TRBV7-3; clone size: NA; J gene: TRBJ2-5; CDR3 protein: ASSPFIGQGAETQY
V gene: TRBV24-1; clone size: NA; J gene: TRBJ1-4; CDR3 protein: ATSDPGFGKLF
V gene: TRBV10-3; clone size: few; J gene: TRBJ1-1; CDR3 protein: ATTRERDTEAF
V gene: TRBV2; clone size: NA; J gene: TRBJ2-3; CDR3 protein: ASSSDWDTDTQY
V gene: TRBV7-2; clone size: NA; J gene: TRBJ2-7; CDR3 protein: ASSLGGGGASYEQY
V gene: TRBV7-3; clone size: NA; J gene: TRBJ2-2; CDR3 protein: ASSSKLAINTGELF
V gene: TRBV7-8; clone size: NA; J gene: TRBJ2-5; CDR3 protein: ASSLAYQEGTQY
V gene: TRBV24-1; clone size: NA; J gene: TRBJ2-7; CDR3 protein: ATSDSGTPLEQY
V gene: TRBV9; clone size: NA; J gene: TRBJ2-7; CDR3 protein: ASSVGGGDLGQY
V gene: TRBV5-1; clone size: NA; J gene: TRBJ1-3; CDR3 protein: ASSSTGTATRGGGNTIY
V gene: TRBV24-1; clone size: NA; J gene: TRBJ2-3; CDR3 protein: ATSDLRRGSDTQY
V gene: TRBV27; clone size: NA; J gene: TRBJ2-1; CDR3 protein: ASSYYNEQF
V gene: TRBV30; clone size: NA; J gene: TRBJ2-3; CDR3 protein: AWGQLQTDTQY
V gene: TRBV7-3; clone size: NA; J gene: TRBJ2-3; CDR3 protein: ASSTRGTDTQY
V gene: TRBV30; clone size: NA; J gene: TRBJ2-1; CDR3 protein: AWSGGAGGDEQF
V gene: TRBV4-2; clone size: NA; J gene: TRBJ2-3; CDR3 protein: ASSQDLVSGRRGSRDTQY
V gene: TRBV5-4; clone size: once; J gene: TRBJ1-1; CDR3 protein: ASSARGLGTEAF
V gene: TRBV4-3; clone size: NA; J gene: TRBJ1-1; CDR3 protein: ASSQTGFGTEAF
V gene: TRBV6-5; clone size: NA; J gene: TRBJ1-2; CDR3 protein: ASSYGGRSYGYT
V gene: TRBV9; clone size: NA; J gene: TRBJ1-2; CDR3 protein: ASSVSRFNYGYT
V gene: TRBV6-4; clone size: NA; J gene: TRBJ1-2; CDR3 protein: ASSPRDSLHTNYGYT
V gene: TRBV18; clone size: NA; J gene: TRBJ1-6; CDR3 protein: ASSPQRDRNSPLH
V gene: TRBV7-3; clone size: once; J gene: TRBJ2-6; CDR3 protein: ASSLSGGSGANVLT
V gene: TRBV6-2/TRBV6-3; clone size: NA; J gene: TRBJ1-1; CDR3 protein: ASSYPPGVGQSNTEAF
V gene: TRBV7-2; clone size: once; J gene: TRBJ2-7; CDR3 protein: ASSLGVAGTAYEQY
V gene: TRBV29-1; clone size: NA; J gene: TRBJ2-3; CDR3 protein: SLRETTDTQY
V gene: TRBV9; clone size: NA; J gene: TRBJ2-1; CDR3 protein: ASSVPRNSLAGGDNEQF
V gene: TRBV7-6; clone size: NA; J gene: TRBJ2-5; CDR3 protein: ASSLVRSSQETQY
V gene: TRBV19; clone size: NA; J gene: TRBJ1-1; CDR3 protein: ASSPRHVWIGTEAF
V gene: TRBV27; clone size: NA; J gene: TRBJ1-2; CDR3 protein: ASSFVGSHGYT